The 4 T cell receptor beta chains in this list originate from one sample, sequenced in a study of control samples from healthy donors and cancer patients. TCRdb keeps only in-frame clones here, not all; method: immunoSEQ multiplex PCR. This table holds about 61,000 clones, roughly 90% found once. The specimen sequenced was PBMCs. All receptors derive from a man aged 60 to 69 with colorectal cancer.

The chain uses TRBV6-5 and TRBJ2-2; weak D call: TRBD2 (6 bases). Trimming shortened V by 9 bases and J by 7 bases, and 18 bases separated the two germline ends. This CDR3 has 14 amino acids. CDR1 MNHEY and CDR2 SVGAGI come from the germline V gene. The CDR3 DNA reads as TGTGCCAGTGCTATATGGGGGGTGAGCGGGGAGCTGTTTTTT. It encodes CASAIWGVSGELFF.

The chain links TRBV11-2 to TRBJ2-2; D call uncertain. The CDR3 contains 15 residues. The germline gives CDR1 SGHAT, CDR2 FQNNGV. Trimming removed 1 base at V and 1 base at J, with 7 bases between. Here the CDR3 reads CASSLVPGNTGELFF. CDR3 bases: TGTGCCAGCAGCTTAGTCCCAGGGAACACCGGGGAGCTGTTTTTT. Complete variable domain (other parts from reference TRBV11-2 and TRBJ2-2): EAGVAQSPRYKIIEKRQSVAFWCNPISGHATLYWYQQILGQGPKLLIQFQNNGVVDDSQLPKDRFSAERLKGVDSTLKIQPAKLEDSAVYLCASSLVPGNTGELFFGEGSRLTVL.

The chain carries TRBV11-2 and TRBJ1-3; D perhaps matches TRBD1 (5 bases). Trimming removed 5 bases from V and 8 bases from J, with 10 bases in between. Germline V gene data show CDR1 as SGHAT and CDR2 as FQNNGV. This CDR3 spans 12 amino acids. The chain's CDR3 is CASSPRGDTIYF. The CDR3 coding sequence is TGTGCCAGCAGCCCAAGAGGGGACACCATATATTTT.

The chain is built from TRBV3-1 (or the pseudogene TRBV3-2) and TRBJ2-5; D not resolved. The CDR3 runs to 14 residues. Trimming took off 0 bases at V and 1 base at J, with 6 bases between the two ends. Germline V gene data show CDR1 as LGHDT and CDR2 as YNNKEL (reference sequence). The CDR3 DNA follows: TGTGCCAGCAGCCAAGAGGGCCCCCAAGAGACCCAGTACTTC. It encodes CASSQEGPQETQYF.